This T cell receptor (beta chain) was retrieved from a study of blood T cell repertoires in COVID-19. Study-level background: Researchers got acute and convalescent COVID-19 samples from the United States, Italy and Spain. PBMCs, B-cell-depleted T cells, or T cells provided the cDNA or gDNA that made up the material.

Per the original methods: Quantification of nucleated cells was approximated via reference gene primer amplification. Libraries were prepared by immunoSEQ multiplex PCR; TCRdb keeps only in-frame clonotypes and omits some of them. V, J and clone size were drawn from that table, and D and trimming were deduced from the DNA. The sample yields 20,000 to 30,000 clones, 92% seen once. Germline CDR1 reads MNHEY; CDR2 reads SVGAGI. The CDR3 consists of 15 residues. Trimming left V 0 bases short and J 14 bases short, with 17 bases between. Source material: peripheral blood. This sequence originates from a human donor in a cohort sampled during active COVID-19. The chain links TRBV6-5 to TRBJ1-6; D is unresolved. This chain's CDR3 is CASSYSPSLQRSLHF. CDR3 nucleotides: TGTGCCAGCAGTTACTCGCCCTCGCTCCAGCGGTCCCTCCACTTT.